This T cell receptor beta chain emerged from a study of CD8 T cells in ankylosing spondylitis. Using its own MiXCR run on the 5' RACE reads, TCRdb lists one record per CDR3 protein. The sample yields roughly 400,000 distinct CDR3 sequences, 20% to 25% seen once. Study-wide points: A TCR beta motif of seven or eight highly homologous variants appeared characteristic of ankylosing spondylitis blood.

CDR3 length: 16 amino acids. CDR1 is ENHRY, CDR2 SYGVKD, per germline. V lost 6 bases and J lost 0; bases outside the gene matches: 6. This clonotype showed up just a few times. Its specificity is unknown. This receptor was taken from a male donor with ankylosing spondylitis. Source material: blood, either unsorted or a sorted T cell fraction (not recorded which). This sequence joins TRBV10-3 and TRBJ2-2; 8 bases fit TRBD2. CDR3 sequence: CAIRVSGGPNTGELFF. CDR3 coding DNA: TGTGCCATCAGGGTCAGCGGGGGTCCGAACACCGGGGAGCTGTTTTTT.